This is a list of T cell receptor beta chains from one sample in a study of cytomegalovirus exposure and HLA in healthy donors. TCRdb's table, derived via immunoSEQ multiplex PCR, lists solely in-frame clones and lacks some. In the table there are some 49,000 clones, 85% to 95% of which are singletons. Sample: PBMCs. Source of these receptors: a woman aged 18-29 years in good health and CMV-seropositive. Both conserved end residues are part of each CDR3.

V gene	CDR3 length	CDR3 protein
TRBV6-4	15	CASSELAGGKDTQYF
TRBV9	14	CASSVPQNTGELFF
TRBV6-5	15	CASSYSGVSNQPQHF
TRBV4-3	17	CASSQAYRTQANTEAFF
TRBV4-2	16	CASSQEIVATQETQYF
TRBV27	14	CASSLSRTGVAAFF
TRBV29-1	18	CSAEGYPGQETSTDTQYF
TRBV13	14	CASSRAGRRYEQYF
TRBV18	14	CASSPQGIFNEQFF
TRBV6-6	15	CASSYSGTAAYEQYF
TRBV29-1	12	CSVRTGGETQYF
TRBV29-1	15	CSVEWTSGKGYEQYF
TRBV6-4	17	CASSDSGTSGKPGELFF